The 31 T cell receptor beta chains in this list originate from one sample, sequenced in a study of T cell responses to AZD1222 COVID-19 vaccine. The protocol was immunoSEQ multiplex PCR, while the TCRdb copy is restricted to in-frame clones and leaves out a portion. Of 150,000 to 200,000 clones listed, 85% to 95% are singletons. Sequenced here: peripheral blood, sampled on day 0 of AZD1222 vaccination. The receptors were gathered from an adult in good health.

This sequence joins TRBV5-6 and TRBJ1-1; 9 bases map to TRBD1. The CDR3 spans 13 residues. Per germline, CDR1 SGHDT and CDR2 YYEEEE. V shed 4 bases, J shed 9 bases, and the junction held 7 bases outside the gene matches. CDR3 coding DNA: TGTGCCAGCAGCAAACTGTACAGGGGGCAAGCTTTCTTT. It codes for CASSKLYRGQAFF.

V gene TRBV3-1 (or the pseudogene TRBV3-2) combines with J gene TRBJ1-5; D remains unclear. CDR1 and CDR2 from the germline V gene are LGHDT and YNNKEL (reference sequence). The V and J ends lost 0 bases and 9 bases respectively, with 15 bases between them. This CDR3 region has 15 residues. The CDR3: CASSQDLGGPRPQHF. CDR3 DNA: TGTGCCAGCAGCCAAGATTTGGGAGGACCTCGGCCCCAGCATTTT.

The rearrangement links TRBV7-2 to TRBJ1-1; a weak D match, TRBD1 (6 bases). Trimming left V 5 bases short and J 0 bases short, with 13 bases between. The CDR3 length is 15 residues. CDR1 SGHTA and CDR2 FQGNSA come from the germline V gene. The CDR3: CASSATGMMNTEAFF. Written as DNA, the CDR3 is TGTGCCAGCAGCGCAACAGGGATGATGAACACTGAAGCTTTCTTT.

The chain recombines TRBV4-1 with TRBJ2-1, with 10 bases that match TRBD2. This CDR3 is 16 amino acids long. Trimming at V came to 1 base and at J to 6 bases, leaving 6 bases not matched to a gene. CDR1 is MGHRA and CDR2 is YSYEKL in the germline V gene. The CDR3 loop is CASSQVGTSEINEQFF. The CDR3 DNA reads TGCGCCAGCAGCCAAGTCGGGACTAGCGAGATCAATGAGCAGTTCTTC.

The gene calls are TRBV12-3 or TRBV12-4 and TRBJ2-7; D gene uncertain. V was clipped by 3 bases and J by 3 bases, with 6 bases between them. CDR3 size: 12 residues. The CDR3 region has the DNA TGTGCCAGCAGTTTTGCCTTCTACGAGCAGTACTTC. It codes for CASSFAFYEQYF.

This chain uses TRBV5-1 with TRBJ2-2; no clear D. The germline V gene has CDR1 SGHRS and CDR2 YFSETQ. This CDR3 spans 13 amino acids. Trimming pared 4 bases from V and 3 bases from J, leaving 7 bases between. CDR3 DNA sequence: TGCGCCAGCAGCCGAGAATACACCGGGGAGCTGTTTTTT. Translating gives CASSREYTGELFF.

The chain links TRBV4-2 to TRBJ1-1; D is undetermined. Germline values: CDR1 LGHNA, CDR2 YNFKEQ. V was pared by 1 base and J by 1 base, with 4 bases between. This CDR3 comprises 13 residues. The CDR3 nucleotides read TGTGCCAGCAGCCAAGGGCAGAACACTGAAGCTTTCTTT. The encoded protein is CASSQGQNTEAFF.

The V call is TRBV3-1 (or the pseudogene TRBV3-2), the J call TRBJ2-1; TRBD2 matches at 11 bases. V shed 4 bases and J 6 bases; nucleotides not matched to a gene: 17. The germline V gene has CDR1 LGHDT and CDR2 YNNKEL (reference sequence). This CDR3 comprises 19 residues. The CDR3 region has the DNA TGTGCCAGCAGCCGTTTAGCGGGGGGGCCTCTTTCAGGGTCCAATGAGCAGTTCTTC. It is translated as CASSRLAGGPLSGSNEQFF.

This chain uses TRBV5-1 with TRBJ2-3; D gene ambiguous. The germline CDR1 and CDR2 sequences are SGHRS and YFSETQ. V lost 0 bases, J lost 1 base, and 12 bases lay in between. There are 16 residues in the CDR3. For the CDR3, the DNA is TGCGCCAGCAGCTTGGGGGGTCGAAGAGGCACAGATACGCAGTATTTT. Translated, it gives CASSLGGRRGTDTQYF.

The chain combines TRBV27 with TRBJ2-7; 7 bases line up with TRBD1. V dropped 5 bases and J dropped 0; count of bases not matched to a gene: 7. This CDR3 contains 15 residues. CDR1 is MNHEY, CDR2 SMNVEV, per germline (reference sequence). CDR3 region: CASSLRTGSSYEQYV. CDR3 coding DNA: TGTGCCAGCAGTCTCAGGACAGGATCCTCCTACGAGCAGTACGTC.

The chain uses TRBV9 and TRBJ2-3; 7 bases match TRBD2. Germline-derived CDR1 and CDR2 are SGDLS and YYNGEE. V shed 4 bases, J shed 3 bases, and the junction held 11 bases outside the gene matches. The length of the CDR3 is 16 residues. CDR3 protein: CASSPRPLAPTDTQYF. The DNA for the CDR3 is TGTGCCAGCAGCCCCCGCCCACTAGCGCCTACAGATACGCAGTATTTT.

This chain links TRBV24-1 with TRBJ2-1; possibly TRBD1 or TRBD2 for D (6 bases each). The CDR3 runs 14 residues. V was trimmed by 5 bases and J by 6 bases, leaving 13 bases between them. Germline values: CDR1 KGHDR, CDR2 SFDVKD. CDR3 region: CATSGVGGGNEQFF. The CDR3 DNA sequence: TGTGCCACCAGTGGGGTAGGAGGGGGCAATGAGCAGTTCTTC.

The V call is TRBV19, the J call TRBJ2-3, with 7 bases identical to TRBD2. Germline assignment: CDR1 LNHDA and CDR2 SQIVND (reference sequence). The CDR3 covers 12 residues. With 6 bases clipped from V and 4 bases from J, the junction kept 1 base outside the gene matches. The CDR3 DNA reads as TGTGCCAGTAGCGCGGGAGCAGATACGCAGTATTTT. Its protein is CASSAGADTQYF.

The chain combines TRBV5-1 with TRBJ1-1, with D possibly being TRBD1 (6 bases). The germline V and J ends were trimmed by 4 bases and 3 bases, with 13 bases remaining between them. Germline CDR1 and CDR2: SGHRS and YFSETQ. There are 14 residues in the CDR3. The CDR3 sequence is CASSIQGGDTEAFF. The CDR3 region has the DNA TGCGCCAGCAGCATACAGGGAGGGGACACTGAAGCTTTCTTT.

The rearrangement joins TRBV3-1 (or the pseudogene TRBV3-2) to TRBJ2-1; D possibly corresponds to TRBD2 (6 bases). The V gene lost 5 bases and the J gene lost 4 bases, with 12 bases spanning the gap. Germline-derived CDR1 and CDR2 are LGHDT and YNNKEL (reference sequence). The CDR3 runs to 14 residues. The CDR3 spells CASSNSGPYNEQFF. The CDR3, as DNA: TGTGCCAGCAGCAATAGCGGTCCTTACAATGAGCAGTTCTTC.

The chain couples TRBV20-1 to TRBJ2-7, with 7 bases that match TRBD2. The CDR3 runs 14 residues. Trimming took 4 bases from V and 2 from J; bases not matched to a gene: 8. Looked up from germline, CDR1 is DFQATT and CDR2 is SNEGSKA (reference sequence). The CDR3 region is CSATEGGRTYEQYF. The CDR3 bases are TGCAGTGCTACTGAGGGCGGGAGAACCTACGAGCAGTACTTC.

The chain carries TRBV5-4 and TRBJ2-3, with a possible D match to TRBD1 (5 bases). Looked up from germline, CDR1 is SGHNT and CDR2 is YYREEE (reference sequence). With 0 bases removed from V and 2 bases from J, the gap between germline ends came to 13 bases. CDR3 length equals 16 residues. CDR3 nucleotides: TGTGCCAGCAGCTTGGAAGTCCCCAGGGACACAGATACGCAGTATTTT. Its protein product is CASSLEVPRDTDTQYF.

The chain combines TRBV27 with TRBJ2-7; 16 bases are a match to TRBD2. Germline assignment: CDR1 MNHEY and CDR2 SMNVEV (reference sequence). The CDR3 spans 20 residues. With 1 base clipped from V and 2 bases from J, the junction kept 11 bases outside the gene matches. CDR3 protein: CASSLWAGTSGRGGPYEQYF. The CDR3 region has the DNA TGTGCCAGCAGTTTATGGGCAGGGACTAGCGGGAGGGGAGGCCCCTACGAGCAGTACTTC.

The chain links TRBV4-3 to TRBJ1-3; maybe TRBD1 (5 bases). The CDR3 spans 17 residues. Deletions cut 2 bases from V and 0 bases from J, with 14 bases between. The V gene's germline CDR1 is LGHNA and CDR2 YSLEER. The CDR3 protein is CASSQSVPGSSGNTIYF. The CDR3 DNA reads as TGCGCCAGCAGCCAATCGGTTCCAGGGAGCTCTGGAAACACCATATATTTT.

V is TRBV30 and J is TRBJ1-4, with D uncertain. Germline CDR1 and CDR2: GTSNPN and SVGIG (reference sequence). Trimming shortened V by 0 bases and J by 3 bases, and 8 bases separated the two germline ends. CDR3 length equals 14 residues. CDR3 in DNA: TGTGCCTGGAGTGTAACTCGGGCTAATGAAAAACTGTTTTTT. Amino acid sequence: CAWSVTRANEKLFF.

The chain couples TRBV29-1 to TRBJ1-6; D might be TRBD1 (5 bases). V was clipped by 2 bases and J by 9 bases, with 8 bases between them. The CDR3 is 12 amino acids. Germline V gene sequence: CDR1 SQVTM, CDR2 ANQGSEA. The CDR3: CSVETGGSPLHF. DNA for the CDR3: TGCAGCGTTGAAACGGGGGGTTCACCCCTCCACTTT.

The V call is TRBV4-1, the J call TRBJ1-2, with TRBD1 as a possible D gene (5 bases). Trimming pared 4 bases from V and 4 bases from J, leaving 16 bases between. This CDR3 contains 15 residues. Germline values: CDR1 MGHRA, CDR2 YSYEKL. This chain's CDR3 is CASSPYEEGSYGYTF. CDR3 nucleotide sequence: TGCGCCAGCAGCCCGTACGAGGAGGGGTCCTATGGCTACACCTTC.

This sequence joins TRBV5-1 and TRBJ1-4, with D uncertain. Between the trimmed V and J ends, which lost 5 bases and 0 bases, there was a span of 11 bases. The CDR3 extends over 15 amino acids. In germline, CDR1 is SGHRS, CDR2 YFSETQ. The DNA for the CDR3 is TGCGCCAGCAGGGAGACGCCTGCAACTAATGAAAAACTGTTTTTT. Translated, it gives CASRETPATNEKLFF. Drawing the rest from reference TRBV5-1 and TRBJ1-4, the complete variable domain is KAGVTQTPRYLIKTRGQQVTLSCSPISGHRSVSWYQQTPGQGLQFLFEYFSETQRNKGNFPGRFSGRQFSNSRSEMNVSTLELGDSALYLCASRETPATNEKLFFGSGTQLSVL.

The chain is built from TRBV5-1 and TRBJ1-3, with D possibly matching TRBD1 (5 bases). V gave up 0 bases and J gave up 8 bases, with 18 bases separating them. The CDR3 sequence is 16 residues long. Germline CDR1 SGHRS, CDR2 YFSETQ. The CDR3 coding sequence is TGCGCCAGCAGCTTGGGGCTCGACAGTCCATTGGACACCATATATTTT. Amino acids: CASSLGLDSPLDTIYF.

This chain uses TRBV5-1 with TRBJ2-1; TRBD1 is a possible D gene (5 bases). The CDR3 length is 15 residues. Germline CDR1 and CDR2: SGHRS and YFSETQ. Trimming took off 1 base at V and 7 bases at J, with 15 bases between the two ends. The CDR3, as DNA: TGCGCCAGCAGCTTGCAATCCAGGGATGAGAATGAGCAGTTCTTC. Translating gives CASSLQSRDENEQFF.

The J gene is TRBJ2-3, the V gene TRBV5-1; 13 bases are shared with TRBD2. Germline V CDR1 and CDR2: SGHRS, YFSETQ. CDR3 length equals 15 residues. V shed 3 bases and J 3 bases; nucleotides not matched to a gene: 1. This chain's CDR3 is CASSWTSGSTDTQYF. The CDR3 DNA is TGCGCCAGCAGCTGGACTAGCGGGAGTACAGATACGCAGTATTTT. Full variable domain (outside the CDR3, taken from reference TRBV5-1 and TRBJ2-3): KAGVTQTPRYLIKTRGQQVTLSCSPISGHRSVSWYQQTPGQGLQFLFEYFSETQRNKGNFPGRFSGRQFSNSRSEMNVSTLELGDSALYLCASSWTSGSTDTQYFGPGTRLTVL.

V usage is TRBV6-5 and J usage is TRBJ1-1; TRBD1 aligns across 9 bases. The CDR3 extends over 13 amino acids. Germline assignment: CDR1 MNHEY and CDR2 SVGAGI. Losses at the gene ends were 11 bases for V and 0 bases for J; bases not matched to a gene: 4. The CDR3 DNA sequence: TGTGCCGCGACAGGGGGAGTGAACACTGAAGCTTTCTTT. As protein: CAATGGVNTEAFF.

The chain carries TRBV24-1 and TRBJ1-1; D is undetermined. The CDR3 loop spans 13 amino acids. V lost 5 bases to trimming and J lost 6 bases, with 12 bases between them. The germline V gene has CDR1 KGHDR and CDR2 SFDVKD. The DNA of the CDR3 is TGTGCCACCAGTGTCGGGTCCCCAGCTGAAGCTTTCTTT. Its protein product is CATSVGSPAEAFF.

The chain uses TRBV29-1 and TRBJ1-3, with 7 bases identical to TRBD1. V shed 4 bases and J 7 bases; nucleotides not matched to a gene: 7. CDR1 is SQVTM, CDR2 ANQGSEA, per germline. There are 13 residues in the CDR3. The DNA of the CDR3 is TGCAGCGTTGCCCCGACAGGGAGCAACACCATATATTTT. It codes for CSVAPTGSNTIYF.

This clone was observed a single time. The chain employs TRBV4-3 and TRBJ1-5, with D perhaps TRBD1 (5 bases). V was pared by 4 bases and J by 5 bases, with 15 bases between. CDR3 length: 15 amino acids. Germline CDR1 and CDR2: LGHNA and YSLEER. The CDR3 sequence is CASSPRGRIDQPQHF. For the CDR3, the DNA is TGCGCCAGCAGCCCGCGGGGGAGAATTGATCAGCCCCAGCATTTT.

The V gene is TRBV28, the J gene TRBJ1-1; D gene ambiguous. The CDR3 contains 13 residues. Germline V gene sequence: CDR1 MDHEN, CDR2 SYDVKM. Deletions cut 3 bases from V and 1 base from J, with 6 bases between. The CDR3 sequence: CASSFRENTEAFF. CDR3 DNA sequence: TGTGCCAGCAGTTTCAGAGAGAACACTGAAGCTTTCTTT.